The 27 T cell receptor beta chains below were found in one sample sequenced in a study of T cells in Graves' hyperthyroidism and ophthalmopathy (dated by TCRdb to between 2019 and 2020). Libraries came from multiplex PCR. Instrument used: Illumina HiSeq 2000. The TCR beta CDR3 regions were amplified from the RNA transcripts. A first-round RT-PCR of the TCR CDR3 used the HTBI primer set with the Qiagen OneStep RT-PCR kit. Through fastp at Q25 and MiXCR, TCRdb rebuilt clones from the public reads, retaining in-frame beta chains. Rows with a matching CDR3 protein are joined into one entry that keeps the most common DNA and genes. This sample is represented by approximately 510,000 distinct CDR3 sequences; less than 25% of them were singletons. About 30% of the sample is taken by the ten largest. The source material was blood. All receptors come from a man aged 18 to 29 with Graves' hyperthyroidism.

The sample holds a few counts of this clonotype. The J gene is TRBJ2-7, the V gene TRBV6-1; D gene unclear. Germline lookup yields CDR1 MNHNS and CDR2 SASEGT. CDR3 length equals 16 residues. V gave up 4 bases and J gave up 2 bases, with 18 bases separating them. This chain's CDR3 is CASSAVHSQVPYEQYF. CDR3 DNA sequence: TGTGCCAGCAGTGCCGTACATAGCCAAGTTCCCTACGAGCAGTACTTC.

Many counts were recorded for this clonotype. V usage is TRBV6-1 and J usage is TRBJ2-5; D is undetermined. V lost 7 bases to trimming and J lost 5 bases, with 17 bases between them. Looked up from germline, CDR1 is MNHNS and CDR2 is SASEGT. This CDR3 has 14 residues. The CDR3 is CASNGAVTPETQYF. The CDR3 DNA follows: TGTGCCAGCAACGGTGCCGTAACGCCCGAGACCCAGTACTTC.

The chain recombines TRBV5-1 with TRBJ1-1; 9 bases match TRBD1. The CDR3 loop spans 17 amino acids. Losses at the gene ends were 2 bases for V and 3 bases for J; bases not matched to a gene: 11. From germline, CDR1 is SGHRS and CDR2 YFSETQ. The CDR3 region is CASSFGDRAGPDTEAFF. DNA of the CDR3: TGCGCCAGCAGCTTCGGGGACAGGGCCGGTCCTGACACTGAAGCTTTCTTT.

This clonotype was counted only a few times. A much larger clone sits a single nucleotide away, making a read error possible. CDR3 region: CASSPTDTYGYTF. For the CDR3, the DNA is TGTGCCAGCAGTCCAACAGACACCTATGGCTACACCTTC. This chain links TRBV28 with TRBJ1-2; D is undetermined. V was cut by 5 bases and J by 4 bases, with 11 bases left in between. The CDR3 runs to 13 residues. From germline, CDR1 is MDHEN and CDR2 SYDVKM.

The CDR3 protein is CASSLLKMSSYNSPLHF. Here the CDR3 DNA reads TGTGCCAGCAGCTTATTAAAGATGAGCTCCTATAATTCACCCCTCCACTTT. This chain links TRBV11-2 with TRBJ1-6; D gene ambiguous. Germline assignment: CDR1 SGHAT and CDR2 FQNNGV. Trimming shortened V by 2 bases and J by 0 bases, and 11 bases separated the two germline ends. The CDR3 contains 17 residues.

The chain carries TRBV2 and TRBJ2-7, with TRBD1 matching 7 bases. Unmatched junction bases numbered 7, after V lost 4 bases and J lost 4 bases. Germline assignment: CDR1 SNHLY and CDR2 FYNNEI. The CDR3 contains 14 residues. CDR3 nucleotide sequence: TGTGCCAGCAGTGTAGGGGGCGGAAAATACGAGCAGTACTTC. Its translation: CASSVGGGKYEQYF.

This clonotype was observed at least ten times. The chain employs TRBV7-3 and TRBJ2-5, with D possibly TRBD2 on 6 matching bases. Trimming cost V 2 bases and J 3 bases, with 13 bases left between them. From germline, CDR1 is SGHTA and CDR2 FQGTGA. CDR3 length: 15 amino acids. The CDR3 spells CASSLAPGDKETQYF. CDR3 nucleotide sequence: TGTGCCAGCAGCTTAGCCCCGGGAGATAAAGAGACCCAGTACTTC. The whole variable domain, remainder taken from reference TRBV7-3 and TRBJ2-5, is GAGVSQTPSNKVTEKGKYVELRCDPISGHTALYWYRQSLGQGPEFLIYFQGTGAADDSGLPNDRFFAVRPEGSVSTLKIQRTERGDSAVYLCASSLAPGDKETQYFGPGTRLLVL.

This clonotype was counted ten times or more. The V call is TRBV5-1, the J call TRBJ1-2; possibly TRBD1 for D (5 bases). The CDR3 is 15 residues long. V lost 0 bases and J 8 bases, leaving 17 bases between the germline ends. Germline lookup yields CDR1 SGHRS and CDR2 YFSETQ. CDR3 in amino acids: CASSLEQDGVGGYTF. The CDR3 DNA reads as TGCGCCAGCAGCTTGGAACAGGATGGGGTCGGAGGCTACACCTTC.

This clonotype came up many times. The CDR3 sequence: CASSEALRGEYGYTF. As DNA, the CDR3 is TGTGCCAGCAGTGAAGCGCTTCGGGGAGAATACGGCTACACCTTC. V usage is TRBV2 and J usage is TRBJ1-2, with D hard to call. CDR1 is SNHLY and CDR2 is FYNNEI in the germline V gene. The CDR3 spans 15 residues. With 0 bases removed from V and 8 bases from J, the gap between germline ends came to 16 bases.

At least ten counts were recorded for this clonotype. V usage is TRBV19 and J usage is TRBJ1-5; the match to TRBD1 covers 8 bases. The CDR3 totals 15 residues. Germline CDR1 and CDR2: LNHDA and SQIVND (reference sequence). Trimming at V came to 1 base and at J to 7 bases, leaving 6 bases not matched to a gene. DNA of the CDR3: TGTGCCAGTAGTATAGGTGCAGGGGGCGGACAGCCCCAGCATTTT. Translation gives CASSIGAGGGQPQHF.

This clonotype was recorded at least ten times. The chain couples TRBV7-9 to TRBJ2-5; no firm D call. CDR1 and CDR2 from the germline V gene are SEHNR and FQNEAQ (reference sequence). With 2 bases removed from V and 5 bases from J, the gap between germline ends came to 12 bases. CDR3 length equals 14 residues. Here the CDR3 DNA reads TGTGCCAGCAGCTTAATGGGTAGCACGGAGACCCAGTACTTC. This translates into CASSLMGSTETQYF. The entire variable domain, with the rest obtained from reference TRBV7-9 and TRBJ2-5, is as follows: DTGVSQNPRHKITKRGQNVTFRCDPISEHNRLYWYRQTLGQGPEFLTYFQNEAQLEKSRLLSDRFSAERPKGSFSTLEIQRTEQGDSAMYLCASSLMGSTETQYFGPGTRLLVL.

Here the CDR3 reads CSAGTWRLYEQYF. The CDR3 DNA reads as TGCAGTGCCGGGACATGGCGGCTATACGAGCAGTACTTC. The rearrangement joins TRBV20-1 to TRBJ2-7; D may be TRBD1 (6 bases). CDR3 length: 13 amino acids. V lost 6 bases and J lost 4, with 16 bases in between. Germline V gene sequence: CDR1 DFQATT, CDR2 SNEGSKA (reference sequence).

In its sample, this clonotype was seen many times. This chain links TRBV6-5 with TRBJ1-5; no reliable D call. This CDR3 contains 12 residues. The germline CDR1 and CDR2 sequences are MNHEY and SVGAGI. V was cut by 6 bases and J by 0 bases, with 3 bases left in between. CDR3 in DNA: TGTGCCAGCAGACATAGCAATCAGCCCCAGCATTTT. This gives the protein CASRHSNQPQHF.

This clonotype was found many times. The V gene is TRBV2, the J gene TRBJ1-2; unclear D gene. V gave up 6 bases and J gave up 3 bases, with 17 bases separating them. The CDR3 is 15 residues long. CDR1 SNHLY and CDR2 FYNNEI come from the germline V gene. The CDR3 nucleotides are TGTGCCAGCAGCCTCTTGGCGACCGGAGACTATGGCTACACCTTC. It codes for CASSLLATGDYGYTF.

This clonotype was counted at least ten times. The V and J genes are TRBV20-1 and TRBJ1-1; D is perhaps TRBD1 (6 bases). The CDR3 consists of 13 residues. Trimming removed 6 bases from V and 8 bases from J, with 19 bases in between. Germline CDR1 and CDR2: DFQATT and SNEGSKA (reference sequence). The CDR3 sequence: CSASPASTGEAFF. CDR3 DNA: TGCAGTGCCTCCCCCGCGTCGACAGGAGAAGCTTTCTTT.

This clonotype was detected many times. The genes are TRBV11-1 and TRBJ1-5, with D possibly TRBD1 on 5 matching bases. V dropped 4 bases and J dropped 3 bases, with 16 bases sitting between them. CDR1 is SGHAT, CDR2 FQDESV, per germline (reference sequence). CDR3 length: 16 residues. CDR3 in DNA: TGTGCCAGCAGCTCCGAAGCAGGGAGGTTCAATCAGCCCCAGCATTTT. Translated: CASSSEAGRFNQPQHF.

The chain uses TRBV4-1 and TRBJ1-2; D is perhaps TRBD1 (5 bases). The CDR3 runs to 16 residues. The germline V gene has CDR1 MGHRA and CDR2 YSYEKL. V lost 1 base, J lost 1 base, and 13 bases lay in between. The CDR3 region is CASSQGTHDRNYGYTF. The CDR3 region has the DNA TGCGCCAGCAGCCAAGGGACACACGACCGTAACTATGGCTACACCTTC.

This clonotype occurred a few times. The chain joins TRBV5-1 to TRBJ2-6; D unresolved. Trimming stripped 4 bases from V and 0 bases from J, with 8 bases between. This CDR3 comprises 15 residues. Germline CDR1 SGHRS, CDR2 YFSETQ. CDR3 in amino acids: CASSIVPSGANVLTF. As DNA, the CDR3 is TGCGCCAGCAGCATCGTCCCCTCTGGGGCCAACGTCCTGACTTTC. Based on the CDR3 plus reference TRBV5-1 and TRBJ2-6, the full variable domain is KAGVTQTPRYLIKTRGQQVTLSCSPISGHRSVSWYQQTPGQGLQFLFEYFSETQRNKGNFPGRFSGRQFSNSRSEMNVSTLELGDSALYLCASSIVPSGANVLTFGAGSRLTVL.

The chain is built from TRBV20-1 and TRBJ2-7, with 14 positions matching TRBD2. The ends lost 6 bases at V and 5 bases at J; junction bases unmatched: 12. CDR1 is DFQATT, CDR2 SNEGSKA, per germline (reference sequence). This CDR3 comprises 16 residues. Here the CDR3 reads CSAGTSGRVNGDEQYF. As DNA, the CDR3 is TGCAGTGCAGGGACTAGCGGGAGAGTCAATGGGGACGAGCAGTACTTC.

The sample holds a few counts of this clonotype. The rearrangement joins TRBV30 to TRBJ1-3; D remains ambiguous. V lost 4 bases to trimming and J lost 4 bases, with 8 bases between them. The V gene's germline CDR1 is GTSNPN and CDR2 SVGIG (reference sequence). CDR3 length equals 12 residues. The CDR3 region is CAWMGGGNTIYF. The DNA of the CDR3 is TGTGCCTGGATGGGCGGGGGAAACACCATATATTTT.

This clonotype was seen ten or more times. The chain links TRBV11-1 to TRBJ2-7; no firm D call. V lost 5 bases and J lost 3, with 11 bases in between. Germline V gives CDR1 SGHAT, CDR2 FQDESV (reference sequence). This CDR3 spans 13 amino acids. The CDR3: CASSPQKFYEQYF. CDR3 nucleotide sequence: TGTGCCAGCAGCCCACAAAAGTTCTACGAGCAGTACTTC. The variable domain in full, with the rest retrieved from reference TRBV11-1 and TRBJ2-7, is EAEVAQSPRYKITEKSQAVAFWCDPISGHATLYWYRQILGQGPELLVQFQDESVVDDSQLPKDRFSAERLKGVDSTLKIQPAELGDSAMYLCASSPQKFYEQYFGPGTRLTVT.

The chain recombines TRBV12-3 or TRBV12-4 with TRBJ1-5, with D possibly being TRBD1 (5 bases). This CDR3 region has 17 residues. V gave up 3 bases and J gave up 1 base, with 16 bases separating them. The CDR3: CASSLAAGLGSNQPQHF. Written as DNA, the CDR3 is TGTGCCAGCAGTTTGGCGGCAGGGTTGGGAAGCAATCAGCCCCAGCATTTT.

This clonotype was recorded many times. The chain couples TRBV19 to TRBJ1-5, with 7 bases identical to TRBD1. Trimming cost V 5 bases and J 1 base; bases outside gene matches: 5. The CDR3 is 15 residues long. CDR1 is LNHDA and CDR2 is SQIVND in the germline V gene (reference sequence). In DNA, the CDR3 is TGTGCCAGTAGTTCGCCGGGACAGAGCAATCAGCCCCAGCATTTT. Amino acid sequence: CASSSPGQSNQPQHF.

This clonotype has ten or more counts. The chain uses TRBV12-3 or TRBV12-4 and TRBJ2-4; maybe TRBD1 (5 bases). The length of the CDR3 is 14 residues. Trimming took off 2 bases at V and 3 bases at J, with 8 bases between the two ends. CDR3: CASSLLGHKNIQYF. In nucleotides, the CDR3 is TGTGCCAGCAGTTTATTGGGGCACAAAAACATTCAGTACTTC.

This clonotype appeared many times. V is TRBV12-3 or TRBV12-4 and J is TRBJ2-7; 8 bases align to TRBD2. V lost 0 bases to trimming and J lost 4 bases; unmatched junction nucleotides: 8. The CDR3 spans 16 residues. The CDR3 region is CASSLAQGLGQYEQYF. The CDR3 DNA reads TGTGCCAGCAGTTTAGCGCAGGGACTAGGCCAATACGAGCAGTACTTC.

In this sample, this clonotype turned up many times. The genes are TRBV6-5 and TRBJ1-2; 12 positions agree with TRBD1. V lost 4 bases and J lost 8; bases outside the gene matches: 5. The CDR3 consists of 14 residues. Germline V gene lookup returns CDR1 MNHEY and CDR2 SVGAGI. The CDR3 spells CASSSPGQGAGYTF. The CDR3 DNA is TGTGCCAGCAGTTCTCCGGGACAGGGGGCAGGCTACACCTTC.

The chain links TRBV27 to TRBJ2-5; D is uncertain. Germline CDR1 and CDR2: MNHEY and SMNVEV (reference sequence). V was cut by 2 bases and J by 4 bases, with 14 bases left in between. This CDR3 contains 15 residues. The CDR3 coding sequence is TGTGCCAGCAGTTTAAAGGGTTGGATCGGAGAGACCCAGTACTTC. Amino acids: CASSLKGWIGETQYF.